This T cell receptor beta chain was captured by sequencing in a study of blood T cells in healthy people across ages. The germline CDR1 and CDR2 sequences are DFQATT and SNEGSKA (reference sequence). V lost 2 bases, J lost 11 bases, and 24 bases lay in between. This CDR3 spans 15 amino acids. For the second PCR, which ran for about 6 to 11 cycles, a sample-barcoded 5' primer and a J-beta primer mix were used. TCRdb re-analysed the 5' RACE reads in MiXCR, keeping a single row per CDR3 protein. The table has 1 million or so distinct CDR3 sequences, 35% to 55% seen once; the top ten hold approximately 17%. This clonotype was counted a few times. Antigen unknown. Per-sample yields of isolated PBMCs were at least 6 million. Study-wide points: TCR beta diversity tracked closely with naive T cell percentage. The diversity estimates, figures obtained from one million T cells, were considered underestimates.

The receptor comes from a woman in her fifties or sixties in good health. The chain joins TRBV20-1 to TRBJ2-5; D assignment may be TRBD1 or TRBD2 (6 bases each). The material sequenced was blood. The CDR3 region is CSARSGGASFLEQYF. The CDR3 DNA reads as TGCAGTGCTAGATCCGGGGGCGCATCATTTCTTGAGCAGTACTTC.